In this sample, the clone carrying this TCR beta chain turned up a few times. A J-beta primer mix and a sample-barcoded 5' primer were used in a second PCR of about 7 to 12 cycles. Unique molecular identifiers of 12 random nucleotides labeled each cDNA. Using its own MiXCR run on the 5' RACE reads, TCRdb lists one record per CDR3 protein. The profile covers some 1.6 million distinct CDR3 sequences, with approximately 32% appearing a single time and around 11% taken by the ten largest. The CDR3 extends over 14 amino acids. V gave up 3 bases and J gave up 4 bases, with 12 bases separating them. Sample donors were healthy Caucasian individuals that came from Russia, aged roughly 6 to 100. The data belong to a study of blood T cells in healthy people across ages.

This clonotype was obtained from a woman younger than 45 in good health. Input material: blood. This rearrangement joins TRBV12-3 or TRBV12-4 to TRBJ1-1; TRBD1 might be the D (6 bases). CDR3 DNA: TGTGCCAGCAGTTTGGGGGGCAGCATCACTGAAGCTTTCTTT. Protein product: CASSLGGSITEAFF.